The 16 T cell receptor beta chains below come from one sample, sequenced in a study of T-cell reconstitution after alpha-beta-depleted transplantation in children. As it was prepared, the TCRbeta library received unique molecular identifiers. TCRdb reanalysed the PCR reads using MiXCR and keeps one entry per CDR3 protein. The sample lists more than 120,000 distinct CDR3 sequences, about 9% occurring once. The material sequenced was PBMCs, mostly from graft donor cells, taken 180 days after TCRalphabeta/CD19-depleted stem cell transplant. These receptors all come from a female patient aged 2-9 years who had a stem cell transplant for congenital amegakaryocytic thrombocytopenia, so the T cells may come from the graft donor.

The table lists this clonotype with many counts. The chain joins TRBV9 to TRBJ1-6; D is perhaps TRBD1 (6 bases). The CDR3 consists of 14 residues. From germline, CDR1 is SGDLS and CDR2 YYNGEE. Trimming removed 0 bases from V and 8 bases from J, with 9 bases in between. The CDR3 reads CASSVAYRDSPLHF. The CDR3 region has the DNA TGTGCCAGCAGCGTAGCTTACAGGGATTCACCCCTCCACTTT.

This clonotype was counted many times. This rearrangement joins TRBV5-1 to TRBJ2-1; D might be TRBD2 (5 bases). Between the trimmed V and J ends, which lost 1 base and 6 bases, there was a span of 14 bases. The germline CDR1 and CDR2 sequences are SGHRS and YFSETQ. The CDR3 totals 15 residues. DNA of the CDR3: TGCGCCAGCAGCTTGAGCCCAGCGGCGACCAATGAGCAGTTCTTC. It encodes CASSLSPAATNEQFF.

The rearrangement joins TRBV4-1 to TRBJ2-1, with TRBD2 matching over 9 bases. Trimming at V came to 1 base and at J to 4 bases, leaving 5 bases not matched to a gene. This CDR3 has 16 amino acids. CDR1 is MGHRA and CDR2 is YSYEKL in the germline V gene. The chain's CDR3 is CASSQGRLAVYNEQFF. The CDR3 bases are TGCGCCAGCAGCCAAGGACGACTAGCGGTATACAATGAGCAGTTCTTC.

The V gene is TRBV12-3 or TRBV12-4, the J gene TRBJ1-2; D perhaps matches TRBD1 (5 bases). Trimming stripped 4 bases from V and 4 bases from J, with 13 bases between. The CDR3 is 14 amino acids. CDR3 protein: CASSYYGARYGYTF. Written as DNA, the CDR3 is TGTGCCAGCAGTTACTATGGGGCTCGCTATGGCTACACCTTC.

This chain links TRBV5-6 with TRBJ2-2; D might be TRBD2 (7 bases). The V gene's germline CDR1 is SGHDT and CDR2 YYEEEE. V lost 7 bases and J 5 bases, leaving 12 bases between the germline ends. This CDR3 is built from 13 residues. The CDR3 DNA follows: TGTGCCAGCGGGGGGGCGCTTACCGGGGAGCTGTTTTTT. This encodes CASGGALTGELFF. The entire variable domain, with the rest obtained from reference TRBV5-6 and TRBJ2-2, is as follows: DAGVTQSPTHLIKTRGQQVTLRCSPKSGHDTVSWYQQALGQGPQFIFQYYEEEERQRGNFPDRFSGHQFPNYSSELNVNALLLGDSALYLCASGGALTGELFFGEGSRLTVL.

The table lists this clonotype with many counts. The chain carries TRBV29-1 and TRBJ2-3; D tentatively reads TRBD1 or TRBD2 (6 bases each). Germline lookup yields CDR1 SQVTM and CDR2 ANQGSEA. Deletions cut 5 bases from V and 2 bases from J, with 17 bases between. CDR3 length: 15 residues. CDR3 amino acids: CSVRGLARITDTQYF. CDR3 nucleotides: TGCAGCGTTCGGGGGCTAGCGAGAATCACAGATACGCAGTATTTT.

This clonotype was seen many times. The rearrangement uses TRBV12-3 or TRBV12-4 and TRBJ2-2; D unclear. V was pared by 0 bases and J by 6 bases, with 5 bases between. This CDR3 is built from 13 residues. The CDR3 DNA follows: TGTGCCAGCAGTTTAGCGTTCGCCGGGGAGCTGTTTTTT. The encoded protein is CASSLAFAGELFF.

This clonotype occurred many times. The J gene is TRBJ2-7, the V gene TRBV21-1; no check of the table's D call, TRBD2, against the DNA was made. TRBV21-1 is a pseudogene. The CDR3 runs 15 residues. The CDR3 region is CASSTSGRGPYEQYF. The CDR3 DNA is TGTGCCAGCAGCACGAGCGGGAGGGGACCCTACGAGCAGTACTTC.

The CDR3 DNA reads TGTGCCAGCAGCAAGACAGGGACCTTCACAGATACGCAGTATTTT. Translation gives CASSKTGTFTDTQYF. The rearrangement links TRBV6-1 to TRBJ2-3; 7 positions agree with TRBD1. Unmatched junction bases numbered 8, after V lost 6 bases and J lost 2 bases. The CDR3 consists of 15 residues. Germline CDR1 MNHNS, CDR2 SASEGT.

The chain links TRBV5-1 to TRBJ1-6; D perhaps matches TRBD1 (5 bases). The CDR3 length is 14 residues. V lost 7 bases, J lost 1 base, and 9 bases lay in between. Germline V gives CDR1 SGHRS, CDR2 YFSETQ. This CDR3 is CASGEGSYNSPLHF. DNA of the CDR3: TGCGCCAGCGGCGAGGGGTCCTATAATTCACCCCTCCACTTT.

The chain employs TRBV12-5 and TRBJ1-2, with D hard to call. Germline values: CDR1 LGHNT, CDR2 FRNRAP. The ends were cut back, 10 bases at V and 3 bases at J, with 18 bases in the middle. The CDR3 spans 14 residues. The CDR3 region has the DNA TGTGCTATCCGTAGACGCGTCCTCTACTATGGCTACACCTTC. Translating gives CAIRRRVLYYGYTF. Full variable domain (missing parts from reference TRBV12-5 and TRBJ1-2): DARVTQTPRHKVTEMGQEVTMRCQPILGHNTVFWYRQTMMQGLELLAYFRNRAPLDDSGMPKDRFSAEMPDATLATLKIQPSEPRDSAVYFCAIRRRVLYYGYTFGSGTRLTVV.

This clonotype was seen many times. The V call is TRBV6-5, the J call TRBJ2-3, with a possible D match to TRBD2 (5 bases). The CDR3 loop spans 16 amino acids. CDR1 is MNHEY, CDR2 SVGAGI, per germline. Trimming left V 0 bases short and J 4 bases short, with 14 bases between. The CDR3 loop is CASSYSSRGSADTQYF. CDR3 sequence (DNA): TGTGCCAGCAGTTACTCGAGTAGAGGGTCCGCAGATACGCAGTATTTT.

Many counts were recorded for this clonotype. The chain has TRBV20-1 and TRBJ2-1; the D gene could be TRBD1 or TRBD2 (5 bases each). Per germline, CDR1 DFQATT and CDR2 SNEGSKA (reference sequence). The CDR3 length is 16 residues. Trimming took 6 bases from V and 5 from J, leaving 23 bases between them. CDR3 bases: TGCAGTGCCGGGGCGTCTTTTGGGGGAGCGGACAATGAGCAGTTCTTC. Its protein product is CSAGASFGGADNEQFF.

Many counts were recorded for this clonotype. The chain has TRBV20-1 and TRBJ2-3; the D gene is possibly TRBD2 (5 bases). The CDR3 length is 11 residues. The V gene lost 7 bases and the J gene lost 5 bases, with 10 bases spanning the gap. The germline CDR1 and CDR2 sequences are DFQATT and SNEGSKA (reference sequence). CDR3 amino acids: CSGGPGDTQYF. As DNA, the CDR3 is TGCAGTGGAGGGCCGGGAGATACGCAGTATTTT.

J is TRBJ2-1 and V is TRBV5-1; 11 positions agree with TRBD2. V shed 2 bases, J shed 8 bases, and the junction held 9 bases outside the gene matches. Germline CDR1 SGHRS, CDR2 YFSETQ. The CDR3 is 16 amino acids. The CDR3 coding sequence is TGCGCCAGCAGCTTTCTGACTAGCGGGATGGCTGATGAGCAGTTCTTC. It yields the protein CASSFLTSGMADEQFF.

This clonotype was recorded a few times. The V gene is TRBV5-1, the J gene TRBJ2-2; TRBD2 might be the D (5 bases). This CDR3 contains 15 residues. The V end lost 2 bases, the J end lost 4 bases, and 12 bases lay between the germline ends. CDR1 is SGHRS, CDR2 YFSETQ, per germline. CDR3 nucleotide sequence: TGCGCCAGCAGCTTTACCAGCGGACCCACCGGGGAGCTGTTTTTT. Translated, it gives CASSFTSGPTGELFF.